The 7 T cell receptor beta chains below come from one sample, sequenced in a study of cytomegalovirus exposure and HLA in healthy donors. It was with 60 Vbeta and 13 Jbeta primers that the PCR ran. Repertoires were generated with immunoSEQ multiplex PCR, while TCRdb's copy carries only in-frame clones and drops some. The profile shows just over 150,000 clones, approximately 86% of them singletons. Specimen: PBMCs. The receptor source for this set is a woman aged 18-29 years in good health and CMV-seronegative.

The J gene is TRBJ1-1, the V gene TRBV6-5; possible D gene TRBD1, 5 bases. CDR3 size: 14 residues. V was cut by 5 bases and J by 2 bases, with 12 bases left in between. Germline-derived CDR1 and CDR2 are MNHEY and SVGAGI. CDR3 nucleotide sequence: TGTGCCAGCAGTGATAATCAGGGCAACACTGAAGCTTTCTTT. It specifies CASSDNQGNTEAFF.

This clone was seen a handful of times. V is TRBV2 and J is TRBJ1-1, with D maybe TRBD1 (5 bases). The V end was cut by 6 bases, the J end by 2 bases, with 10 bases between. This CDR3 comprises 13 residues. Germline values: CDR1 SNHLY, CDR2 FYNNEI. The CDR3 DNA reads TGTGCCAGCAGCCTGGGACTAAACACTGAAGCTTTCTTT. Protein product: CASSLGLNTEAFF.

The gene calls are TRBV5-1 and TRBJ2-5; D is possibly TRBD1 (5 bases). Trimming shortened V by 0 bases and J by 3 bases, and 12 bases separated the two germline ends. Germline CDR1 and CDR2: SGHRS and YFSETQ. The CDR3 consists of 15 residues. This CDR3 reads CASSLVLGEEETQYF. DNA of the CDR3: TGCGCCAGCAGCTTGGTTCTAGGGGAAGAAGAGACCCAGTACTTC.

The V gene is TRBV28, the J gene TRBJ2-1, with TRBD1 identical over 9 bases. Germline V gives CDR1 MDHEN, CDR2 SYDVKM. This CDR3 is built from 16 residues. V dropped 4 bases and J dropped 6; count of bases not matched to a gene: 10. The CDR3 region has the DNA TGTGCCAGCAGTTCTCCGAGCGGGACAGGGTCCAATGAGCAGTTCTTC. Encoded protein: CASSSPSGTGSNEQFF. The complete variable domain, with remaining parts taken from reference TRBV28 and TRBJ2-1, reads DVKVTQSSRYLVKRTGEKVFLECVQDMDHENMFWYRQDPGLGLRLIYFSYDVKMKEKGDIPEGYSVSREKKERFSLILESASTNQTSMYLCASSSPSGTGSNEQFFGPGTRLTVL.

The V gene is TRBV4-1, the J gene TRBJ2-3; D possibly corresponds to TRBD1 (5 bases). V shed 4 bases and J shed 0 bases, with 17 bases lying between them. This CDR3 region has 17 residues. CDR1 and CDR2 (germline): MGHRA, YSYEKL. The CDR3 reads CASSPRQIHFSTDTQYF. Here the CDR3 DNA reads TGCGCCAGCAGCCCCCGACAGATTCATTTTAGCACAGATACGCAGTATTTT.

The CDR3 sequence is CASSFVRTGELFF. DNA of the CDR3: TGTGCCAGCAGTTTCGTGCGGACCGGGGAGCTGTTTTTT. V usage is TRBV27 and J usage is TRBJ2-2; D is unclear. The length of the CDR3 is 13 residues. CDR1 and CDR2 from the germline V gene are MNHEY and SMNVEV (reference sequence). V dropped 3 bases and J dropped 5 bases, with 7 bases sitting between them.

Written as DNA, the CDR3 is TGTGCCAGCTCAAGAGGATCTTTATTTGTAAGTGAAGCTTTCTTT. This sequence encodes CASSRGSLFVSEAFF. The V call is TRBV18, the J call TRBJ1-1; the D is unclear. CDR3 length equals 15 residues. CDR1 is KGHSH and CDR2 is LQKENI in the germline V gene. V was shortened by 5 bases and J by 7 bases, with 20 bases between the two germline ends.